The 25 T cell receptor beta chains below all came from one sample that was sequenced in a study of control samples from healthy donors and cancer patients. Generated by immunoSEQ multiplex PCR, the TCRdb table keeps only in-frame clones and is missing some. This table has 84,000 or so clones, roughly 89% appearing once. The source material was blood. The receptors were sampled from a man aged 25 to 40 in good health.

V and J are TRBV5-1 and TRBJ2-3; 10 bases align to TRBD2. Germline assignment: CDR1 SGHRS and CDR2 YFSETQ. There are 16 residues in the CDR3. Trimming removed 4 bases from V and 1 base from J; junction bases left unmatched: 6. For the CDR3, the DNA is TGCGCCAGCAGCCCGGACCTAGCGGGGGGCACAGATACGCAGTATTTT. It translates to CASSPDLAGGTDTQYF.

In this sample, this clone turned up many times. V usage is TRBV6-5 and J usage is TRBJ2-1, with 10 bases matching TRBD2. In germline, CDR1 is MNHEY, CDR2 SVGAGI. V shed 4 bases and J 5 bases; nucleotides not matched to a gene: 5. The CDR3 is 15 residues long. CDR3 sequence (DNA): TGTGCCAGCAGTTCTCCTAGCGGGGGAAACAATGAGCAGTTCTTC. Translation gives CASSSPSGGNNEQFF.

The rearrangement links TRBV19 to TRBJ1-3; the D is unclear. This CDR3 has 17 residues. From germline, CDR1 is LNHDA and CDR2 SQIVND (reference sequence). The V end was cut by 3 bases, the J end by 0 bases, with 15 bases between. The chain's CDR3 is CASSMSLGESSGNTIYF. CDR3 coding DNA: TGTGCCAGTAGTATGTCCCTCGGGGAGAGCTCTGGAAACACCATATATTTT.

This sequence joins TRBV6-5 and TRBJ2-3; possible D gene TRBD1, 6 bases. V was cut by 6 bases and J by 6 bases, with 13 bases left in between. Germline CDR1 is MNHEY and CDR2 is SVGAGI. This CDR3 region has 13 residues. CDR3 amino acids: CASRDYRADTQYF. The CDR3 DNA reads TGTGCCAGCAGGGATTACAGGGCTGATACGCAGTATTTT.

The rearrangement links TRBV6-2 or TRBV6-3 to TRBJ1-4; D is possibly TRBD1 (5 bases). There are 13 residues in the CDR3. Germline V gene sequence: CDR1 MNHEY, CDR2 SVGEGT. V lost 4 bases to trimming and J lost 12 bases, with 15 bases between them. The CDR3 loop reads CASSSDFREELFF. For the CDR3, the DNA is TGTGCCAGCAGTTCCGACTTCAGGGAAGAACTGTTTTTT.

The J gene is TRBJ2-1, the V gene TRBV9; no clear D gene. V lost 0 bases and J 0 bases, leaving 7 bases between the germline ends. The CDR3 runs to 15 residues. From germline, CDR1 is SGDLS and CDR2 YYNGEE. The CDR3 nucleotides read TGTGCCAGCAGCGTAGGTCAGGTCTCCTACAATGAGCAGTTCTTC. Residues: CASSVGQVSYNEQFF.

The gene calls are TRBV5-6 and TRBJ1-2; the match to TRBD1 covers 7 bases. The CDR3 totals 14 residues. Per the germline V gene, CDR1 is SGHDT and CDR2 is YYEEEE. V lost 0 bases and J lost 4; bases outside the gene matches: 3. Written as DNA, the CDR3 is TGTGCCAGCAGCTTGGGGGACAGAATCTATGGCTACACCTTC. Encoded protein: CASSLGDRIYGYTF.

The V gene is TRBV27, the J gene TRBJ1-3, with 8 positions matching TRBD1. V gave up 8 bases and J gave up 5 bases; unmatched junction bases: 8. The CDR3 is 14 residues long. Germline CDR1 is MNHEY and CDR2 is SMNVEV (reference sequence). As DNA, the CDR3 is TGTGCCAGCGTTGGACAGGGCCGACGAAACACCATATATTTT. Its translation is CASVGQGRRNTIYF.

The chain combines TRBV2 with TRBJ1-4; D remains ambiguous. Germline values: CDR1 SNHLY, CDR2 FYNNEI. V was shortened by 4 bases and J by 0 bases, with 9 bases between the two germline ends. The CDR3 extends over 15 amino acids. CDR3 DNA sequence: TGTGCCAGCAGTGTCGAAGGGACAACTAATGAAAAACTGTTTTTT. Protein: CASSVEGTTNEKLFF. The entire variable domain, with the rest obtained from reference TRBV2 and TRBJ1-4, is as follows: EPEVTQTPSHQVTQMGQEVILRCVPISNHLYFYWYRQILGQKVEFLVSFYNNEISEKSEIFDDQFSVERPDGSNFTLKIRSTKLEDSAMYFCASSVEGTTNEKLFFGSGTQLSVL.

This chain uses TRBV7-6 with TRBJ1-1; D uncertain. The V and J ends lost 0 bases and 1 base respectively, with 6 bases between them. The CDR3 sequence is 14 residues long. Germline V gives CDR1 SGHVS, CDR2 FNYEAQ. CDR3 in amino acids: CASSLAGTNTEAFF. As DNA, the CDR3 is TGTGCCAGCAGCTTAGCAGGCACGAACACTGAAGCTTTCTTT.

The rearrangement joins TRBV6-1 to TRBJ2-7; D unresolved. Per the germline V gene, CDR1 is MNHNS and CDR2 is SASEGT. The CDR3 runs 15 residues. Trimming left V 1 base short and J 0 bases short, with 10 bases between. The CDR3 bases are TGTGCCAGCAGTGAAGGAACCGCCTTCTCCTACGAGCAGTACTTC. Protein product: CASSEGTAFSYEQYF.

The J gene is TRBJ1-6, the V gene TRBV9; TRBD1 is a possible D gene (5 bases). CDR1 and CDR2 (germline): SGDLS, YYNGEE. CDR3 length: 15 amino acids. The ends were cut back, 1 base at V and 11 bases at J, with 16 bases in the middle. The CDR3 sequence is CASSVTPRDGPPLHF. The CDR3 DNA is TGTGCCAGCAGCGTAACCCCCAGGGACGGGCCACCCCTCCACTTT.

J is TRBJ1-4 and V is TRBV6-6, with TRBD1 matching 7 bases. Trimming at V came to 5 bases and at J to 0 bases, leaving 6 bases not matched to a gene. CDR1 and CDR2 from the germline V gene are MNHNY and SVGAGI (reference sequence). The CDR3 runs to 16 residues. CDR3 in amino acids: CASSRLGQPTNEKLFF. Written as DNA, the CDR3 is TGTGCCAGCAGTCGACTGGGACAGCCAACTAATGAAAAACTGTTTTTT.

The chain employs TRBV6-5 and TRBJ1-2; D call uncertain. From germline, CDR1 is MNHEY and CDR2 SVGAGI. CDR3 size: 13 residues. Trimming removed 8 bases at V and 6 bases at J, with 16 bases between. The CDR3 DNA reads as TGTGCCAGCTCCTCGACCCCCATAGATGGCTACACCTTC. It yields the protein CASSSTPIDGYTF.

The rearrangement links TRBV7-2 to TRBJ1-1, with D possibly TRBD1 on 5 matching bases. The CDR3 totals 16 residues. Per the germline V gene, CDR1 is SGHTA and CDR2 is FQGNSA. Trimming removed 3 bases from V and 6 bases from J, with 20 bases in between. This CDR3 reads CASSFMGTGRIAEAFF. The CDR3 nucleotides are TGTGCCAGCAGCTTTATGGGGACGGGTAGGATCGCTGAAGCTTTCTTT.

The chain combines TRBV4-2 with TRBJ1-3; D gene uncertain. The CDR3 covers 15 residues. Per the germline V gene, CDR1 is LGHNA and CDR2 is YNFKEQ. V was cut by 0 bases and J by 0 bases, with 6 bases left in between. The CDR3 protein is CASSQDQDSGNTIYF. In nucleotides, the CDR3 is TGTGCCAGCAGCCAAGATCAAGACTCTGGAAACACCATATATTTT.

The rearrangement joins TRBV14 to TRBJ2-1; TRBD1 might be the D (7 bases). The CDR3 runs 14 residues. Germline V gives CDR1 SGHDN, CDR2 FVKESK. Trimming took 1 base from V and 10 from J, leaving 14 bases between them. CDR3 bases: TGTGCCAGCAGCCAAGGAGGCAGGGGGGCCGAGCAGTTCTTC. Protein product: CASSQGGRGAEQFF.

This chain uses TRBV7-9 with TRBJ2-7; no clear D gene. The CDR3 is made up of 12 amino acids. Germline V CDR1 and CDR2: SEHNR, FQNEAQ (reference sequence). V gave up 5 bases and J gave up 2 bases, with 7 bases separating them. The CDR3 DNA sequence: TGTGCCAGCAGCCCCTCTACCTACGAGCAGTACTTC. It translates to CASSPSTYEQYF.

The chain joins TRBV6-5 to TRBJ1-1, with D perhaps matching TRBD1 (5 bases). Germline assignment: CDR1 MNHEY and CDR2 SVGAGI. The CDR3 is 13 amino acids. Deletions cut 6 bases from V and 5 bases from J, with 13 bases between. CDR3 bases: TGTGCCAGCAGAGGGACTCTGGGGACTGAAGCTTTCTTT. Amino acids: CASRGTLGTEAFF.

V usage is TRBV6-5 and J usage is TRBJ1-2; D not resolved. The V end was cut by 6 bases, the J end by 5 bases, with 16 bases between. This CDR3 is 14 amino acids long. Germline CDR1 MNHEY, CDR2 SVGAGI. This CDR3 is CASRLEDFSYGYTF. CDR3 sequence (DNA): TGTGCCAGCAGGTTGGAAGATTTTTCATATGGCTACACCTTC.

The chain's CDR3 is CSVEWVQGGEKLFF. CDR3 nucleotides: TGCAGCGTTGAGTGGGTCCAAGGGGGTGAAAAACTGTTTTTT. This chain uses TRBV29-1 with TRBJ1-4; D perhaps matches TRBD1 (6 bases). Per the germline V gene, CDR1 is SQVTM and CDR2 is ANQGSEA. V lost 3 bases and J lost 7, with 15 bases in between. CDR3 length equals 14 residues. The whole variable domain, filled in from reference TRBV29-1 and TRBJ1-4, reads SAVISQKPSRDICQRGTSLTIQCQVDSQVTMMFWYRQQPGQSLTLIATANQGSEATYESGFVIDKFPISRPNLTFSTLTVSNMSPEDSSIYLCSVEWVQGGEKLFFGSGTQLSVL.

CDR3: CASSVGAGGSWEQYF. The CDR3 coding sequence is TGTGCCAGCAGCGTAGGGGCGGGAGGGTCCTGGGAGCAGTACTTC. The chain uses TRBV9 and TRBJ2-7, with 9 bases aligning to TRBD2. In germline, CDR1 is SGDLS, CDR2 YYNGEE. The CDR3 spans 15 residues. Trimming removed 0 bases from V and 7 bases from J; junction bases left unmatched: 8.

V and J are TRBV5-8 and TRBJ1-1, with D possibly TRBD1 on 5 matching bases. Germline V gene sequence: CDR1 SGHTS, CDR2 YDEGEE. The CDR3 extends over 14 amino acids. Trimming took off 4 bases at V and 4 bases at J, with 14 bases between the two ends. The CDR3 protein is CASSPRDGGTEAFF. In nucleotides, the CDR3 is TGTGCCAGCAGCCCCCGGGACGGGGGCACTGAAGCTTTCTTT.

The rearrangement joins TRBV27 to TRBJ1-1, with D possibly TRBD1 on 6 matching bases. Germline V CDR1 and CDR2: MNHEY, SMNVEV (reference sequence). V was shortened by 5 bases and J by 1 base, with 20 bases between the two germline ends. The CDR3 spans 17 residues. Written as DNA, the CDR3 is TGTGCCAGCAGTCCAGACCTAAAAGACAGGAAGAACACTGAAGCTTTCTTT. This translates into CASSPDLKDRKNTEAFF.

The V gene is TRBV19, the J gene TRBJ1-5; perhaps TRBD1 as D (5 bases). Germline-derived CDR1 and CDR2 are LNHDA and SQIVND (reference sequence). The V gene lost 5 bases and the J gene lost 0 bases, with 14 bases spanning the gap. The CDR3 extends over 16 amino acids. CDR3 sequence (DNA): TGTGCCAGTAGTTCCCGGGACGGATATAGCAATCAGCCCCAGCATTTT. Protein product: CASSSRDGYSNQPQHF.